This T cell receptor (beta chain) stems from a study of identical twins. Study-level results: For cord blood, abundant beta clonotypes had fewer insertions, unlike memory repertoires, which showed none.

Each cDNA held unique molecular identifiers, and template switching gave it a universal primer site. TCRdb independently ran MiXCR on the 5' RACE reads; one entry per CDR3 protein. Of 500,000 to 650,000 distinct CDR3 sequences listed, less than 9% are singletons. This clonotype was recorded at least ten times. Its antigen is undetermined. Trimming took 10 bases from V and 6 from J, leaving 25 bases between them. The CDR3 spans 15 residues. CDR1 and CDR2 from the germline V gene are ENHRY and SYGVKD. This sample also belongs to another study, concerning yellow fever vaccine responses in identical twins.

The sequence was collected from a woman between 18 and 29 years old in good health. The chain joins TRBV10-3 to TRBJ2-7; perhaps TRBD2 as D (5 bases). Material: PBMCs. As DNA, the CDR3 is TGTGCCACTACGACGATCGAAGCTGGGAGTAGCGAGCAGTACTTC. Its translation: CATTTIEAGSSEQYF.